The 28 T cell receptor beta chains below all came from one sample that was sequenced in a study of T cells expressing NK-cell markers. TCRdb re-called the 5' RACE reads and gives one entry per CDR3 protein, without DNA. The table for this sample gives roughly 3,100 distinct CDR3 sequences. Sequenced: blood T cells: a sorted CD56 or NKG2C T cell subset, CD4+ or CD8+ T cells, or bulk PBMC T cells (not recorded which). The source of these receptors is a man between 18 and 69 years old in good health.

This rearrangement joins TRBV2 to TRBJ2-7; TCRdb gives TRBD2 as the D gene, but with no DNA this cannot be confirmed. This CDR3 has 14 residues. The germline CDR1 and CDR2 sequences are SNHLY and FYNNEI. The chain's CDR3 is CASRRAINSYEQYF.

CDR3: CASSFGDRVNEQFF. This sequence joins TRBV7-6 and TRBJ2-1; TCRdb lists TRBD1, though no DNA is available to test this call. From germline, CDR1 is SGHVS and CDR2 FNYEAQ. The CDR3 has 14 residues.

The CDR3: CASSRHRTDTSTDTQYF. The chain recombines TRBV12-3 or TRBV12-4 with TRBJ2-3; TCRdb selects TRBD1, and the lack of DNA leaves this call unchecked. The CDR3 has 17 residues.

The gene calls are TRBV28 and TRBJ2-3; TCRdb's assignment of TRBD2 cannot be checked, as there is no DNA. The CDR3 runs 16 residues. CDR1 MDHEN and CDR2 SYDVKM come from the germline V gene. This chain's CDR3 is CASSLARGGNTDTQYF.

This chain joins TRBV15 and TRBJ2-3; the TCRdb D gene call, TRBD2, has no DNA to confirm it. This CDR3 is 14 amino acids long. Germline CDR1 reads LNHNV; CDR2 reads YYDKDF (reference sequence). The CDR3 sequence is CATRLAGPTDTQYF.

The gene calls are TRBV5-5 and TRBJ2-1; TCRdb's D call of TRBD1 is untestable without DNA. The CDR3 contains 14 residues. Germline CDR1 is SGHKS and CDR2 is YYEKEE (reference sequence). The CDR3 loop is CATDLRPAGNEQFF.

The V and J genes are TRBV20-1 and TRBJ2-7; the TRBD1 assignment by TCRdb is unverifiable without DNA. From germline, CDR1 is DFQATT and CDR2 SNEGSKA (reference sequence). The CDR3 length is 16 residues. This chain's CDR3 is CSARPITGFISYEQYF.

This chain links TRBV4-1 with TRBJ2-1; no DNA is available, so the TRBD2 call from TCRdb remains unchecked. Germline values: CDR1 MGHRA, CDR2 YSYEKL. This CDR3 has 18 residues. CDR3 in amino acids: CASSHWTSGGVYTDTQFF.

Here the CDR3 reads CASSSVAGGPETPYNEQFF. The chain uses TRBV25-1 and TRBJ2-1; the TCRdb call, TRBD2, lacks DNA for checking. The CDR3 is made up of 19 amino acids. Germline lookup yields CDR1 MGHDK and CDR2 SYGVNS.

This rearrangement joins TRBV7-9 to TRBJ1-3; there is no DNA to check the TCRdb D call of TRBD1. The CDR3 has 14 amino acids. The germline CDR1 and CDR2 sequences are SEHNR and FQNEAQ (reference sequence). The CDR3 loop is CASSLGQGVHTIYF.

The chain employs TRBV19 and TRBJ2-1; TCRdb's D call of TRBD2 is untestable without DNA. Germline CDR1 and CDR2: LNHDA and SQIVND (reference sequence). This CDR3 has 15 residues. The CDR3 spells CASSFGGIGGHEQFF.

The V and J genes are TRBV28 and TRBJ2-1; TCRdb indicates TRBD1, and absent DNA this call remains unverified. Looked up from germline, CDR1 is MDHEN and CDR2 is SYDVKM. The length of the CDR3 is 13 residues. CDR3 amino acids: CASSGDGYNEQFF.

V usage is TRBV4-2 and J usage is TRBJ2-7; the TCRdb D gene call, TRBD1, has no DNA to confirm it. The CDR3 contains 15 residues. Germline V CDR1 and CDR2: LGHNA, YNFKEQ. The CDR3 spells CASSARTGDTYEQYF.

The CDR3 sequence: CASSQPGGYGYTF. This sequence joins TRBV4-1 and TRBJ1-2; the D gene TCRdb calls, TRBD1, cannot be checked with no DNA. Germline loops: CDR1 MGHRA, CDR2 YSYEKL. The CDR3 covers 13 residues.

The CDR3 loop is CSARPYREITEQYF. This sequence joins TRBV20-1 and TRBJ2-7; the D call of TRBD1 rests on TCRdb alone, since no DNA is present to check it. CDR3 length equals 14 residues. Germline V lookup: CDR1 DFQATT, CDR2 SNEGSKA (reference sequence).

V and J are TRBV5-1 and TRBJ2-2. This CDR3 contains 16 residues. CDR1 and CDR2 (germline): SGHRS, YFSETQ. The CDR3 is CASSLALSQNTGELFF.

The J gene is TRBJ2-5, the V gene TRBV20-1; TCRdb's D gene call, TRBD2, goes unchecked for lack of DNA. The germline V gene encodes CDR1 DFQATT and CDR2 SNEGSKA (reference sequence). The CDR3 covers 15 residues. The CDR3 region is CSAFGLAGIQETQYF.

V is TRBV7-9 and J is TRBJ2-1; TCRdb's D call of TRBD1 is untestable without DNA. This CDR3 is 15 amino acids long. The germline V gene has CDR1 SEHNR and CDR2 FQNEAQ (reference sequence). The CDR3 region is CASSSTGGDFNEQFF.

The chain employs TRBV2 and TRBJ2-2. CDR1 and CDR2 from the germline V gene are SNHLY and FYNNEI. The CDR3 is made up of 12 amino acids. The CDR3 here is CASSEDTGELFF. The variable domain in full, completed from reference TRBV2 and TRBJ2-2, reads EPEVTQTPSHQVTQMGQEVILRCVPISNHLYFYWYRQILGQKVEFLVSFYNNEISEKSEIFDDQFSVERPDGSNFTLKIRSTKLEDSAMYFCASSEDTGELFFGEGSRLTVL.

The chain has TRBV5-1 and TRBJ2-1; lacking DNA, the TRBD1 call made by TCRdb goes unchecked. Germline CDR1 SGHRS, CDR2 YFSETQ. The CDR3 runs 13 residues. This CDR3 is CASSRGGFDEQFF.

The chain uses TRBV5-6 and TRBJ1-2; checking the TCRdb D call of TRBD1 is not possible without DNA. Germline loops: CDR1 SGHDT, CDR2 YYEEEE. The CDR3 extends over 17 amino acids. CDR3 amino acids: CASSLNRGTPGFYGYTF.

The V and J genes are TRBV7-2 and TRBJ2-3; the D gene TCRdb calls, TRBD2, cannot be checked with no DNA. CDR1 is SGHTA, CDR2 FQGNSA, per germline. CDR3 length: 16 residues. CDR3 in amino acids: CASSLTLAGVSDTQYF.

The chain is built from TRBV4-1 and TRBJ2-3; TCRdb proposes TRBD1, but this gene call is untestable without DNA. The CDR3 runs 16 residues. The germline V gene encodes CDR1 MGHRA and CDR2 YSYEKL. The CDR3 sequence: CASSQGGLEGTDTQYF.

The V gene is TRBV20-1, the J gene TRBJ2-5; there is no DNA to check the TCRdb D call of TRBD1. The CDR3 has 15 amino acids. Germline CDR1 is DFQATT and CDR2 is SNEGSKA (reference sequence). The CDR3 loop is CSARSGQGDRETQYF.

The rearrangement uses TRBV19 and TRBJ2-1; TCRdb names TRBD1, which stays unverified in the absence of DNA. This CDR3 has 15 residues. Per the germline V gene, CDR1 is LNHDA and CDR2 is SQIVND (reference sequence). The CDR3 loop is CASRTGTATYNEQFF.

The rearrangement joins TRBV20-1 to TRBJ2-3; TCRdb selects TRBD2, and the lack of DNA leaves this call unchecked. Germline V gene data show CDR1 as DFQATT and CDR2 as SNEGSKA (reference sequence). The CDR3 is 16 residues long. The CDR3: CSARLAGGRSTDTQYF.

The rearrangement uses TRBV7-6 and TRBJ2-7; the TCRdb D gene call, TRBD2, has no DNA to confirm it. CDR1 and CDR2 (germline): SGHVS, FNYEAQ. CDR3 size: 19 residues. CDR3 sequence: CASSLPSTSGSMGPYEQYF.

The chain joins TRBV5-1 to TRBJ2-5; the TRBD2 assignment by TCRdb is unverifiable without DNA. This CDR3 has 13 amino acids. Germline lookup yields CDR1 SGHRS and CDR2 YFSETQ. CDR3 region: CASSPTSSETQYF.